This T cell receptor (beta chain) was sequenced during a study of cytotoxic CD8 clonotypes in ibrutinib-treated CLL (dated by TCRdb to the early 2020s). Notes on the research overall: The cohort had 11 relapsed/refractory and roughly 15 treatment-naive patients; roughly 18 were IGHV unmutated. Partial responses were observed in roughly 25 patients and complete responses in 2; after a median follow-up of 68 months, remission was maintained in roughly 15 patients and progression was observed in roughly 12. Cryopreserved peripheral blood mononuclear cells were obtained prior to treatment, at the time of response, and at either disease progression or sustained remission. Patients were still on ibrutinib when every remission and progressive disease sample was collected. Samples at response were collected after a median of about 11 months of treatment, with a range of about 6 to 36 months. Longitudinal samples were obtainable from about 30% of the roughly 90 participants in the trial. An average of about 250,000 productive templates and 94,082 productive rearrangements was obtained per sample.

As regards this clone: It lacks a known antigen. It has no much larger one-base neighbor in the sample; base qualities were not kept.

What the time point label conveys for this sample: around 25 months on ibrutinib. For TCR beta library preparation, about 2.1 micrograms of genomic DNA were extracted from the cryopreserved PBMCs. Longitudinal blood samples from CLL patients on ibrutinib monotherapy underwent high-throughput TCR beta sequencing. The patients took part in an open-label, single-center phase 2 trial of ibrutinib monotherapy. What the study reported, not specific to this receptor: At baseline, clonality was higher than in age-matched healthy donors and showed a strong correlation with circulating CD8+ T-cell counts. At ibrutinib response clonality went up, during sustained remission it held steady, and at progression it dropped back toward baseline. Sampling times were not matched between sustained-remission and progressing patients, and lymph node repertoires were not studied. Public clonotypes were rare and either contracted or stayed stable during treatment, and the rise in clonality at ibrutinib response reflected the expansion of private clonotypes.

For CDR1 and CDR2, the germline V gene (reference sequence) lists LNHDA and SQIVND. Trimming removed 4 bases from V and 7 bases from J, leaving 15 bases between the germline ends. The CDR3 starts with the cysteine, ends with the phenylalanine, and has 14 residues. The only DNA kept is the CDR3, 42 bases in frame from the first base. On a MiSeq, deep resolution sequencing aimed for a depth between 1 in 1 million and 1 in 200,000 T cells, with each clonotype covered about 9.2x on average. TCR beta libraries were generated with the immunoSEQ hsTCRB Kit. Turning to the authors' computational methods: ImmunoSEQ Data Assistant and ImmunoSEQ Analyzer were used for data analysis, and V, D and J genes were assigned according to IMGT definitions. Clonality, which ranges from 0 to 1, was calculated as one minus the normalized Shannon entropy of productive rearrangement frequencies. Public clonotype analysis was restricted to overrepresented clonotypes comprising at least 0.05% of each patient's repertoire. About a dozen age-matched healthy donor repertoires from immuneACCESS served as clonality controls. TCRdb limited this immuneACCESS table to in-frame rearrangements with V and J called. A share of clones is missing; checked studies link under half to unresolved V genes, and the rest is unexplained. Clone size and the V and J calls come from that table; the DNA yielded D and trimming. This sample has fewer than 200,000 clones in its table, and 84% of those were observed once. Of the sample, about 4.3% falls within the top ten clones.

Sequencing was performed on PBMCs, taken after 24 months of ibrutinib treatment. The source is a human donor with chronic lymphocytic leukemia. This receptor chain uses TRBV19 and TRBJ2-3, and the D gene may be TRBD2, 6 bases matching. The DNA sequence reads TGTGCCAGTAGTAGGCCGGATGCGGGGAATACGCAGTATTTT. Its translation is CASSRPDAGNTQYF. The CDR3, completed at both ends by the reference TRBV19 and TRBJ2-3 genes, gives the full variable domain DGGITQSPKYLFRKEGQNVTLSCEQNLNHDAMYWYRQDPGQGLRLIYYSQIVNDFQKGDIAEGYSVSREKKESFPLTVTSAQKNPTAFYLCASSRPDAGNTQYFGPGTRLTVL.